The sequence of this T cell receptor beta chain was determined in a study of lymphopenia after photon versus proton radiotherapy. The V gene's germline CDR1 is MGHDK and CDR2 SYGVNS. The CDR3 spans 15 residues. The junction had 1 base not matched to a gene; V was cut back by 3 bases and J by 4 bases. This table comes from immunoSEQ multiplex PCR, and its TCRdb copy is limited to in-frame clones, with some not included. The table lists some 40,000 clones, more than 70% of them singletons, with 10% in the top ten. The chain combines TRBV25-1 with TRBJ1-6; TRBD1 aligns across 9 bases. Sequencing was performed on peripheral blood, taken from a patient treated with proton-based radiotherapy. The TCR comes from a woman in her 70s with pancreatic cancer. Some clones in this sample may be carry-over from other donors' samples. Written as DNA, the CDR3 is TGTGCCAGCAGTGAGGACAGGGGATATAATTCACCCCTCCACTTT. This sequence encodes CASSEDRGYNSPLHF.